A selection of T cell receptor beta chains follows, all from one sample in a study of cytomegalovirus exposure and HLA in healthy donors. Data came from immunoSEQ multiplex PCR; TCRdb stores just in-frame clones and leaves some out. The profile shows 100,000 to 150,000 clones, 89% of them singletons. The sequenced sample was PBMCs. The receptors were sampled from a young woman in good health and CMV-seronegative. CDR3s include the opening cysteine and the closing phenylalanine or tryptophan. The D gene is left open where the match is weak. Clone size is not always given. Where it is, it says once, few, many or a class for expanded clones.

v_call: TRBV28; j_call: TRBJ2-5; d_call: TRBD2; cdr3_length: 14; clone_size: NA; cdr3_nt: TGTGCCAGCAGTTTAAGCGGGGGGGGCCAGACCCAGTACTTC; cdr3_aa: CASSLSGGGQTQYF
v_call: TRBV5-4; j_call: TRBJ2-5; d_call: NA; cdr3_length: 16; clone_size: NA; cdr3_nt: TGTGCCAGCAGCTTGGGGGGGGCTAGCGGTTTGGAGACCCAGTACTTC; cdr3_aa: CASSLGGASGLETQYF
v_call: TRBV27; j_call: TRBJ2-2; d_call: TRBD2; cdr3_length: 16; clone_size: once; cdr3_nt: TGTGCCAGCAGCCCCTATCCAGCGGGAGGTTTCGGGGAGCTGTTTTTT; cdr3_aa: CASSPYPAGGFGELFF
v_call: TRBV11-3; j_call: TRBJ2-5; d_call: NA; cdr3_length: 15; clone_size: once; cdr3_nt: TGTGCCAGCAGCTCCATACCACAGGATGAAGAGACCCAGTACTTC; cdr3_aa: CASSSIPQDEETQYF
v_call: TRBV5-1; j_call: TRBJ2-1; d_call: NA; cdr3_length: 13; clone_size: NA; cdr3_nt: TGCGCCAGCAGCTTGCCGGGAGCCAATGAGCAGTTCTTC; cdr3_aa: CASSLPGANEQFF
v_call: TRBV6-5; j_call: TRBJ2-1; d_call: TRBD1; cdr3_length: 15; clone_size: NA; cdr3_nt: TGTGCCAGCAGCCGGAACAGGGGCTCCTACAATGAGCAGTTCTTC; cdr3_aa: CASSRNRGSYNEQFF
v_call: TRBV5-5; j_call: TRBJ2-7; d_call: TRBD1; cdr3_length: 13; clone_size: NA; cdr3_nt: TGTGCCAGCAGCTTAGGGACAGACTACGAGCAGTACTTC; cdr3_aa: CASSLGTDYEQYF
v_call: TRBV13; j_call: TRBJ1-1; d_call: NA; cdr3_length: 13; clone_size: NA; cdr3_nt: TGTGCCAGCAGCTTAGGGCGGATCCCTGAAGCTTTCTTT; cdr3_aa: CASSLGRIPEAFF
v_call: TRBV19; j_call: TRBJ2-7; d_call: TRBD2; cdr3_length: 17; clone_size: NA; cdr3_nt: TGTGCCAGTAGTAGTGCGGGTTGGACTAGCGACGCCTACGAGCAGTACTTC; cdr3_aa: CASSSAGWTSDAYEQYF
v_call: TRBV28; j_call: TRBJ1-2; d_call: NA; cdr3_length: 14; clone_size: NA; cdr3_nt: TGTGCCAGCAGTTTAAGGGGGGGGATCTATGGCTACACCTTC; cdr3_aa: CASSLRGGIYGYTF
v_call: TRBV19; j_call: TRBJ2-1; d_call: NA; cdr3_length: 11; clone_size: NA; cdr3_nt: TGTGCCAGTAGACGGGGATCTGAGCAGTTCTTC; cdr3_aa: CASRRGSEQFF
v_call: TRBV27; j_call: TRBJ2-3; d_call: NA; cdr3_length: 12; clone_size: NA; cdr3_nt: TGTGCCAGCAGCTACTCTGGAGATACGCAGTATTTT; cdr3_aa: CASSYSGDTQYF
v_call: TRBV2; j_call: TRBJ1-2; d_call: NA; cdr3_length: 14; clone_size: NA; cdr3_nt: TGTGCCAGCAGTGAAGAAGGTACAGGCTATGGCTACACCTTC; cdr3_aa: CASSEEGTGYGYTF
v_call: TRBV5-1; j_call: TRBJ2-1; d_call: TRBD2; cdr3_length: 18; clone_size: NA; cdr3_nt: TGCGCCAGCAGCTTGGGAGTTCTGGCGGGAGGACGGGGAAATGAGCAGTTCTTC; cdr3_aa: CASSLGVLAGGRGNEQFF
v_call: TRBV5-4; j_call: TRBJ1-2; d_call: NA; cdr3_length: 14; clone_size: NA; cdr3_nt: TGTGCCAGCAGCTGGAAATCATCAACGGAGGGCTACACCTTC; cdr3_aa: CASSWKSSTEGYTF
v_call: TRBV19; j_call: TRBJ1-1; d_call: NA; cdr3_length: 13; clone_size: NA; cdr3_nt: TGTGCCGTTCTCCGGGAAATGGGCACTGAAGCTTTCTTT; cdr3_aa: CAVLREMGTEAFF
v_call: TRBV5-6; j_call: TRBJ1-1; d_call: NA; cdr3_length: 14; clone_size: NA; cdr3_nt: TGTGCCAGCAGCTCGGGACACATGAACACTGAAGCTTTCTTT; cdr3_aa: CASSSGHMNTEAFF
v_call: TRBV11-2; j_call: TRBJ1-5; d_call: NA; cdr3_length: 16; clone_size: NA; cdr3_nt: TGTGCCAGCAGCTTAGATCGGGGAGGGATGGGTCAGCCCCAGCATTTT; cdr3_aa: CASSLDRGGMGQPQHF
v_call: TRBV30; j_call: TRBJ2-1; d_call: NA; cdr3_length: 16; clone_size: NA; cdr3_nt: TGTGCCTGGAGTGTACGACAGCTAGCGAATATAAATGAGCAGTTCTTC; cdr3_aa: CAWSVRQLANINEQFF
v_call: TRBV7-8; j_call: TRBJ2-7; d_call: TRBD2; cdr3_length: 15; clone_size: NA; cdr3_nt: TGTGCCAGCAGCTTAGTCGGACTAGCGGGCTACGAGCAGTACTTC; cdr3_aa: CASSLVGLAGYEQYF
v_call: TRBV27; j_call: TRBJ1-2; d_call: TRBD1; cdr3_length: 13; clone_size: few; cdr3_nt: TGTGCCAGCAGACCGACAGGGACCTATGGCTACACCTTC; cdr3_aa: CASRPTGTYGYTF
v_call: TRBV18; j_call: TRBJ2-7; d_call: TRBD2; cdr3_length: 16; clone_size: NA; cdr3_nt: TGTGCCAGCTCACCACAGGGGCGGAGTAGCGGGAGGCCCGGGTACTTC; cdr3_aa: CASSPQGRSSGRPGYF
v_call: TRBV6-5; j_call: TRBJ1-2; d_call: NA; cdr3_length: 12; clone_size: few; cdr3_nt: TGTGCCAGCAGTTTCGACAGTAACGGCTACACCTTC; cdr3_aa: CASSFDSNGYTF
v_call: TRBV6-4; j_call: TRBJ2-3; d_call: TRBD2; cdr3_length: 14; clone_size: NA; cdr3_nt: TGTGCCAGCAGTCAAGCGGGAGGGACAGATACGCAGTATTTT; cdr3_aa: CASSQAGGTDTQYF
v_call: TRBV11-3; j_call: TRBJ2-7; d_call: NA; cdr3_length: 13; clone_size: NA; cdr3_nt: TGTGCCAGCAGCTTCCAGGGCTCCTACGAGCAGTACTTC; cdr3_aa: CASSFQGSYEQYF
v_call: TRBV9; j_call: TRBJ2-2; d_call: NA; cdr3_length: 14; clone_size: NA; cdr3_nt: TGTGCCAGCAGCGGGTCTAGCGACACCGGGGAGCTGTTTTTT; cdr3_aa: CASSGSSDTGELFF
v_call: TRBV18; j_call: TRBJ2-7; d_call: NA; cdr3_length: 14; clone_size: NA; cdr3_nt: TGTGCCAGCTCACCTAGCAACCAGGGCTACGAGCAGTACTTC; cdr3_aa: CASSPSNQGYEQYF
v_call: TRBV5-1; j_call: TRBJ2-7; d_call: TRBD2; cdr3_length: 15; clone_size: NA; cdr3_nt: TGCGCCAGCAGCTGGGGGACTAGCGGAAACTACGAGCAGTACTTC; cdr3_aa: CASSWGTSGNYEQYF
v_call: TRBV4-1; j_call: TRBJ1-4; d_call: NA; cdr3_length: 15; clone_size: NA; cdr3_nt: TGCGCCAGCAGCCTCAGGGCCGCAACTAATGAAAAACTGTTTTTT; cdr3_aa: CASSLRAATNEKLFF
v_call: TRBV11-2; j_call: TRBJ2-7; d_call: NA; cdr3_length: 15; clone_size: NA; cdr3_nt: TGTGCCAGCAGCTTAGTTTCGGGATCCGGCTACGAGCAGTACTTC; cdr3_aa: CASSLVSGSGYEQYF
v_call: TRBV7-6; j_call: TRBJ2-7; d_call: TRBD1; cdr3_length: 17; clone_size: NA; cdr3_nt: TGTGCCAGCAGCTTATATCCCCCCGGGACAGGGGTTTACGAGCAGTACTTC; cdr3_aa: CASSLYPPGTGVYEQYF
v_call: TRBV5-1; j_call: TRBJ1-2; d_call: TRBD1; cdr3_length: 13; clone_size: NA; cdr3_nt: TGCGCCAGCAGCTTTGACAGGGGGGGTGGCTACACCTTC; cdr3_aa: CASSFDRGGGYTF
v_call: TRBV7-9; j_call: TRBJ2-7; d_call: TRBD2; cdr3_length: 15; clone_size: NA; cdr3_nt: TGTGCCAGCAGCGTTGGGACTAGCGGGAGGTCCGAGCAGTACTTC; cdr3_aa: CASSVGTSGRSEQYF
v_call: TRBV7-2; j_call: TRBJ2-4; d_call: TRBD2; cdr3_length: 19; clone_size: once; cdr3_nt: TGTGCCAGCAGCTTAGGGACTAGCGGGAGCGCTCTAGCCAAAAACATTCAGTACTTC; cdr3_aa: CASSLGTSGSALAKNIQYF
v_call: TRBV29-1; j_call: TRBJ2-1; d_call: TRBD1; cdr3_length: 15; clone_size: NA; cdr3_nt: TGCAGCGTTGTGCCGGGACAGGGGGCATACAATGAGCAGTTCTTC; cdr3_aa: CSVVPGQGAYNEQFF
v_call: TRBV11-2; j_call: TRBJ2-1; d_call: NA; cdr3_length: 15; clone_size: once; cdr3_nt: TGTGCCAGCAGCCCAGGGTATGGGTCCTACAATGAGCAGTTCTTC; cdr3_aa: CASSPGYGSYNEQFF
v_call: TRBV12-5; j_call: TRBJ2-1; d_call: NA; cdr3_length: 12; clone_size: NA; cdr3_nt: TGTGCTAGTGGTTTGGTAACTGATGAGCAGTTCTTC; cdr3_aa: CASGLVTDEQFF
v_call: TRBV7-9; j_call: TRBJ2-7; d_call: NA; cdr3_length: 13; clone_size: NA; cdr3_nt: TGTGCCAGCAGCTTAGCGGGGCGAGGCGAGCAGTACTTC; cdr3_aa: CASSLAGRGEQYF
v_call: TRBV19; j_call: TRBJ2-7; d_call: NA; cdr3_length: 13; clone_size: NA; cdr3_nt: TGTGCCAGTAGTCCAGGGGTTTTCTACGAGCAGTACTTC; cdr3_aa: CASSPGVFYEQYF
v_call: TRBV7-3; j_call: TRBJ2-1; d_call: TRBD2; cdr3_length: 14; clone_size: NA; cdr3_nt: TGTGCCAGCGCCATGGCGGGAGGGAGGAATGAGCAGTTCTTC; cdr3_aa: CASAMAGGRNEQFF
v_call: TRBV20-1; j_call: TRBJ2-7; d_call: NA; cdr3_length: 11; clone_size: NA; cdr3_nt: TGCAGTGCGACCCCCGGGGAAGAGCAGTACTTC; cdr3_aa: CSATPGEEQYF
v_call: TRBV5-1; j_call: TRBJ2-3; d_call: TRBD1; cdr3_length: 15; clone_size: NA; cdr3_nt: TGCGCCAGCAGCTTGGCGACAGGGAACCAAGATACGCAGTATTTT; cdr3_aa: CASSLATGNQDTQYF
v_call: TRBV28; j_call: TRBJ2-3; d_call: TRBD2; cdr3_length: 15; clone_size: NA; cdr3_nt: TGTGCCAGCAGCACAACTAGCGGAGGAACAGATACGCAGTATTTT; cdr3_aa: CASSTTSGGTDTQYF
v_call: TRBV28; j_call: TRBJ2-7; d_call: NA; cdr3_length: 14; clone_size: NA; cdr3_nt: TGTGCCAGCAGATCTGTGGTAGCCCCCTACGAGCAGTACTTC; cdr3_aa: CASRSVVAPYEQYF
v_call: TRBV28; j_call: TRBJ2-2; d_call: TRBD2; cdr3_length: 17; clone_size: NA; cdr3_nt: TGTGCCAGCAGTTTACCTATGACTAGCGTATCTGCCGGGGAGCTGTTTTTT; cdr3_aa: CASSLPMTSVSAGELFF
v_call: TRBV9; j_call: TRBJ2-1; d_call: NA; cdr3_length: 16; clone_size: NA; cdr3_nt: TGTGCCAGCAGCCGAGAGAGACTGGAACTCCACAATGAGCAGTTCTTC; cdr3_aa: CASSRERLELHNEQFF
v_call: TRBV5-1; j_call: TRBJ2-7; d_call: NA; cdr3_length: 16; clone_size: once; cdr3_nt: TGCGCCAGCAGCTTGAGCCTTTCGTTAACCCCCTACGAGCAGTACTTC; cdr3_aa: CASSLSLSLTPYEQYF
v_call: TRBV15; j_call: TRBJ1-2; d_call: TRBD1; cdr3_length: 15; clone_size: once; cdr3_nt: TGTGCCACCAGCAGAGACAGACAGGGCCCCTATGGCTACACCTTC; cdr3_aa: CATSRDRQGPYGYTF